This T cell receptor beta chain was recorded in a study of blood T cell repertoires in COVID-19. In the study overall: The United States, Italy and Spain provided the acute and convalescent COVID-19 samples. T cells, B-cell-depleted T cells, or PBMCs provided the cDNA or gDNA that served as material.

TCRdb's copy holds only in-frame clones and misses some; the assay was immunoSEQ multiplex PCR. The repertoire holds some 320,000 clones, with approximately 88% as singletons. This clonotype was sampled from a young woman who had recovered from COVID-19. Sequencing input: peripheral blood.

CDR3 amino acids: CASSSVANYGYTF. Here the CDR3 DNA reads TGTGCCAGCAGTTCCGTTGCTAACTATGGCTACACCTTC. The chain employs TRBV6-5 and TRBJ1-2; D unclear. The CDR3 is made up of 13 amino acids. With 4 bases removed from V and 0 bases from J, the gap between germline ends came to 6 bases. The germline CDR1 and CDR2 sequences are MNHEY and SVGAGI.